Below, 13 T cell receptor beta chains from the same sample are listed, as sequenced in a study of blood T cell repertoires in COVID-19. Sequencing used immunoSEQ multiplex PCR; TCRdb keeps in-frame clones, though not all of them. This sample has approximately 450,000 clones, with 87% found just once. Source material: PBMCs or T cells enriched from blood (not recorded which). These receptors came from a woman aged 18-29 years with acute COVID-19.

The CDR3 is CASSFDGRGEAFF. The CDR3 bases are TGTGCCAGCAGCTTCGATGGCCGGGGTGAAGCTTTCTTT. The chain is built from TRBV7-6 and TRBJ1-1, with D unclear. Per the germline V gene, CDR1 is SGHVS and CDR2 is FNYEAQ. The length of the CDR3 is 13 residues. With 3 bases removed from V and 7 bases from J, the gap between germline ends came to 12 bases.

The rearrangement uses TRBV9 and TRBJ1-2; 9 positions agree with TRBD1. Germline V gene data show CDR1 as SGDLS and CDR2 as YYNGEE. The V and J ends lost 0 bases and 4 bases, in that order; junction bases with no gene match: 7. This CDR3 has 16 residues. This CDR3 reads CASSVERTGESYGYTF. The CDR3 DNA reads as TGTGCCAGCAGCGTAGAGCGGACAGGGGAGAGCTATGGCTACACCTTC.

The chain joins TRBV6-2 or TRBV6-3 to TRBJ1-5, with D unclear. The CDR3 length is 12 residues. The ends were cut back, 2 bases at V and 6 bases at J, with 5 bases in the middle. Germline CDR1 is MNHEY and CDR2 is SVGEGT. CDR3 loop: CASSYTLQPQHF. The CDR3 bases are TGTGCCAGCAGTTACACTCTTCAGCCCCAGCATTTT.

The V call is TRBV18, the J call TRBJ1-6, with a weak D call TRBD1 (6 bases). Trimming took off 3 bases at V and 10 bases at J, with 13 bases between the two ends. Germline assignment: CDR1 KGHSH and CDR2 LQKENI. The CDR3 length is 14 residues. CDR3 sequence: CASSPNRERSPLHF. The CDR3 DNA reads as TGTGCCAGCTCACCGAACAGGGAACGCTCACCCCTCCACTTT.

V gene TRBV5-1 combines with J gene TRBJ2-2; the match to TRBD2 covers 9 bases. Losses at the gene ends were 7 bases for V and 0 bases for J; bases not matched to a gene: 4. Germline V CDR1 and CDR2: SGHRS, YFSETQ. This CDR3 contains 15 residues. In DNA form, the CDR3 reads TGCGCCAGCGGGGGACTAGCTCCGAACACCGGGGAGCTGTTTTTT. Encoded protein: CASGGLAPNTGELFF. The variable domain in full, completed from reference TRBV5-1 and TRBJ2-2, reads KAGVTQTPRYLIKTRGQQVTLSCSPISGHRSVSWYQQTPGQGLQFLFEYFSETQRNKGNFPGRFSGRQFSNSRSEMNVSTLELGDSALYLCASGGLAPNTGELFFGEGSRLTVL.

In its sample, this clone was seen once. J is TRBJ2-5 and V is TRBV6-5; 7 nucleotides agree with TRBD1. V gave up 6 bases and J gave up 4 bases; unmatched junction bases: 2. This CDR3 has 12 amino acids. Germline V gene sequence: CDR1 MNHEY, CDR2 SVGAGI. The CDR3 loop reads CASSPGGETQYF. The CDR3 DNA reads as TGTGCCAGCAGCCCAGGGGGAGAGACCCAGTACTTC.

The rearrangement joins TRBV7-9 to TRBJ2-7; TRBD1 agrees at 11 bases. This CDR3 is 15 amino acids long. Germline assignment: CDR1 SEHNR and CDR2 FQNEAQ (reference sequence). The V gene end was trimmed by 5 bases and the J gene end by 5 bases; junction bases not matched to a gene: 8. The CDR3 bases are TGTGCCAGCAGCCCCGGACAGGGGGCGGTGGACGAGCAGTACTTC. Translating gives CASSPGQGAVDEQYF. The full variable domain, in which reference TRBV7-9 and TRBJ2-7 provide the parts outside the CDR3, is DTGVSQNPRHKITKRGQNVTFRCDPISEHNRLYWYRQTLGQGPEFLTYFQNEAQLEKSRLLSDRFSAERPKGSFSTLEIQRTEQGDSAMYLCASSPGQGAVDEQYFGPGTRLTVT.

This clone came up once. The rearrangement uses TRBV11-3 and TRBJ2-3, with D possibly TRBD1 on 5 matching bases. Germline V gene lookup returns CDR1 SGHNT and CDR2 YENEEA. The CDR3 has 15 amino acids. V was trimmed by 3 bases and J by 3 bases, leaving 13 bases between them. In DNA, the CDR3 is TGTGCCAGCAGCTTCTCTGCGGACACAACAGATACGCAGTATTTT. Its translation: CASSFSADTTDTQYF.

CDR3 loop: CASSAGQGNQCGYTF. In nucleotides, the CDR3 is TGTGCCAGCAGCGCCGGACAGGGGAATCAGTGTGGCTACACCTTC. This chain joins TRBV9 and TRBJ1-2, with TRBD1 matching over 9 bases. The ends lost 3 bases at V and 7 bases at J; junction bases unmatched: 10. Germline lookup yields CDR1 SGDLS and CDR2 YYNGEE. This CDR3 has 15 residues.

The genes are TRBV5-1 and TRBJ2-7; 15 bases match TRBD2. V was clipped by 0 bases and J by 0 bases; unmatched bases: 4. Germline lookup yields CDR1 SGHRS and CDR2 YFSETQ. The CDR3 sequence is 18 residues long. The CDR3 loop is CASSLAGTSGGLSYEQYF. The CDR3 coding sequence is TGCGCCAGCAGCTTGGCCGGGACTAGCGGGGGGCTCTCCTACGAGCAGTACTTC.

The genes are TRBV7-2 and TRBJ2-7, with 9 bases fitting TRBD2. The CDR3 is 16 residues long. With 6 bases clipped from V and 4 bases from J, the junction kept 13 bases outside the gene matches. Germline V gene sequence: CDR1 SGHTA, CDR2 FQGNSA. For the CDR3, the DNA is TGTGCCAGCAGTTGGTCCCATAGCGGGAGTGGTTACGAGCAGTACTTC. This codes for CASSWSHSGSGYEQYF.

This chain uses TRBV21-1 with TRBJ1-5. TRBV21-1 has pseudogene status. CDR3 length: 16 amino acids. The CDR3 region is CASSKVGRVSNQPQHF. The DNA of the CDR3 is TGTGCCAGCAGCAAAGTAGGGCGGGTCAGCAATCAGCCCCAGCATTTT.

The table lists this clone with a count of one. The chain combines TRBV12-3 or TRBV12-4 with TRBJ1-1; D gene uncertain. CDR3 size: 13 residues. The ends were cut back, 6 bases at V and 10 bases at J, with 18 bases in the middle. The CDR3 sequence is CASSLAPARGAFF. The CDR3 DNA sequence: TGTGCCAGCAGCTTGGCTCCCGCGCGGGGAGCTTTCTTT.